This TCR beta chain was sequenced for a study of blood T cell repertoires in COVID-19. The germline CDR1 and CDR2 sequences are WSHSY and SAAADI. The CDR3 is made up of 15 amino acids. V was cut by 5 bases and J by 0 bases, with 11 bases left in between. Original data processing: Quantification of nucleated cells was approximated via reference gene primer amplification. Produced via immunoSEQ multiplex PCR; TCRdb's table is partial and in-frame only. That table furnishes V, J and clone size, whereas the DNA furnished D and trimming. This table has some 300,000 clones, roughly 89% appearing once. The Seattle patients joined while their infection was active and were tracked longitudinally afterward.

The TCR comes from a woman in her twenties or thirties with COVID-19, enrolled during active disease. The gene calls are TRBV10-2 and TRBJ1-3; possibly TRBD1 for D (6 bases). The sequenced material came from peripheral blood. The CDR3 nucleotides read TGCGCCAGCAGTAAATTAGGGGGCTCTGGAAACACCATATATTTT. It codes for CASSKLGGSGNTIYF.